The 25 T cell receptor delta chains below all came from one sample that was sequenced in a study of Vδ1+ human thymocytes. Study findings and constraints: Highly polyclonal TRG and TRD repertoires with Gaussian CDR3 length distributions appeared in thymus.

For these receptors, no antigen is known. RNA was extracted from the cells and then reverse transcribed. Multiplex PCR used pooled V-gene forward primers and a constant-region reverse primer to amplify CDR3s. TCRdb re-identified clones in the multiplex PCR reads via CATT. In the table there are some 23,000 delta-chain clones, less than 30% of which are singletons. Sample: Vdelta1+ gamma-delta thymocytes from the thymus. The subset denotes: FACS-sorted CD3+ TCRalphabeta- TCRVdelta1+ TCRVdelta2- thymocytes. These receptor sequences come from a boy younger than two who had congenital heart surgery.

As regards this clone: A far larger clone differs by one base, so this is likely a read error. The J gene is TRDJ2, the V gene TRDV2, with 9 bases fitting TRDD3. The CDR3 is 16 residues long. V lost 3 bases to trimming and J lost 2 bases; unmatched junction nucleotides: 6. Germline V gene data show CDR1 as GEAIGNYY and CDR2 as EKD. CDR3 loop: CACDGGYTVLTAQLFF. CDR3 sequence (DNA): TGTGCCTGTGACGGGGGATACACCGTGTTGACAGCACAACTCTTCTTT.

By share of the sample, this clone is medium-sized. The rearrangement uses TRDV1 and TRDJ1, with a possible D match to TRDD2 (5 bases). The CDR3 is 15 residues long. CDR1 TSWWSYY and CDR2 QGS come from the germline V gene. V lost 3 bases to trimming and J lost 0 bases, with 11 bases between them. In DNA form, the CDR3 reads TGTGCTCTTGGGGATGTCCCTTCTGACACCGATAAACTCATCTTT. This gives the protein CALGDVPSDTDKLIF.

This clone has just a few counts. This chain joins TRDV1 and TRDJ1; TRDD3 aligns across 7 bases. V shed 7 bases and J 8 bases; nucleotides not matched to a gene: 19. This CDR3 region has 16 residues. CDR1 TSWWSYY and CDR2 QGS come from the germline V gene. The CDR3 sequence: CALVDDLGVHLEKLIF. CDR3 DNA sequence: TGTGCTCTTGTCGACGATCTGGGGGTGCATCTCGAGAAACTCATCTTT.

V is TRDV1 and J is TRDJ1; 10 bases align to TRDD3. The CDR3 has 24 amino acids. The germline V gene has CDR1 TSWWSYY and CDR2 QGS. After removal of 4 bases from V and 0 bases from J, the junction contained 29 bases not matched to a gene. The CDR3 here is CALGGLLKGPTLGDMAGDTDKLIF. Here the CDR3 DNA reads TGTGCTCTTGGGGGCCTCTTAAAAGGTCCTACCCTGGGGGATATGGCAGGGGACACCGATAAACTCATCTTT.

On this clone: It may be a read error: a sequence one base away is much more abundant. This sequence joins TRDV2 and TRDJ2; 8 bases are a match to TRDD3. Unmatched junction bases numbered 21, after V lost 7 bases and J lost 6 bases. Per germline, CDR1 GEAIGNYY and CDR2 EKD. This CDR3 comprises 18 residues. CDR3 DNA sequence: TGTGCCTGCGCTTTCCCAAACATCGTACTGGGGGTCCCAGCACAACTCTTCTTT. This codes for CACAFPNIVLGVPAQLFF.

With regard to this clone: Possible read error: a much larger clone is one base away. V gene TRDV2 combines with J gene TRDJ1; D is unresolved. CDR1 and CDR2 (germline): GEAIGNYY, EKD. The CDR3 covers 16 residues. With 5 bases removed from V and 0 bases from J, the gap between germline ends came to 18 bases. CDR3 sequence reads: CACVAGPSSYTDKLIF. CDR3 bases: TGTGCCTGTGTCGCGGGGCCCTCCTCGTACACCGATAAACTCATCTTT.

With respect to this clone: Other DNA sequences in the same sample also yield this CDR3. V usage is TRDV1 and J usage is TRDJ1, with D possibly matching TRDD3 (5 bases). Trimming stripped 3 bases from V and 11 bases from J, with 40 bases between. This CDR3 has 21 amino acids. Germline CDR1 and CDR2: TSWWSYY and QGS. The CDR3: CALGELPPPIYPIQIFRGLIF. The CDR3 bases are TGTGCTCTTGGGGAGCTCCCACCGCCAATCTACCCGATACAAATCTTCAGGGGGCTCATCTTT.

The chain links TRDV1 to TRDJ1; D may match TRDD2 or TRDD3 (5 bases each). Trimming removed 2 bases from V and 1 base from J, with 32 bases in between. CDR3 size: 22 residues. Germline assignment: CDR1 TSWWSYY and CDR2 QGS. The CDR3 loop is CALGEGALLRALPRGGTDKLIF. Here the CDR3 DNA reads TGTGCTCTTGGGGAAGGGGCGCTCCTTAGGGCCCTACCTAGAGGGGGCACCGATAAACTCATCTTT.

This clone was seen a few times. The chain recombines TRDV1 with TRDJ1, with 8 bases aligning to TRDD3. Per germline, CDR1 TSWWSYY and CDR2 QGS. This CDR3 contains 17 residues. J gave up 0 bases and V 2 bases, and 8 bases lay outside the gene matches. The CDR3 region has the DNA TGTGCTCTTGGGGAAATTCCCGTACTGGGGGACACCGATAAACTCATCTTT. Protein: CALGEIPVLGDTDKLIF.

This clone was seen a handful of times. A single base is all that separates this from a far larger clone, so a read error is likely. Other DNA variants within this sample encode the same CDR3. This chain connects TRDV2 to TRDJ1; D is possibly TRDD2 (5 bases). This CDR3 comprises 15 residues. Germline assignment: CDR1 GEAIGNYY and CDR2 EKD. This CDR3 is CACVVDFPYTDKLIF. The CDR3, as DNA: TGTGCCTGTGTTGTGGACTTCCCGTACACCGATAAACTCATATTT.

The gene calls are TRDV1 and TRDJ1; 9 bases line up with TRDD3. Germline CDR1 TSWWSYY, CDR2 QGS. This CDR3 is 22 amino acids long. Trimming removed 3 bases from V and 0 bases from J; junction bases left unmatched: 23. The CDR3 loop reads CALGDPRRPYWGSPPYTDKLIF. The CDR3 nucleotides read TGTGCTCTTGGGGACCCCCGCCGTCCGTACTGGGGGAGTCCGCCTTACACCGATAAACTCATCTTT.

This chain joins TRDV1 and TRDJ1; TRDD3 matches 11 bases. CDR3 length: 22 amino acids. The germline gives CDR1 TSWWSYY, CDR2 QGS. The V and J ends lost 0 bases and 2 bases, in that order; junction bases with no gene match: 20. For the CDR3, the DNA is TGTGCTCTTGGGGAACTCGGATCAAGATACCAATGGGGGATACGTCTGACCGATAAACTCATCTTT. Protein: CALGELGSRYQWGIRLTDKLIF.

This clone was seen a handful of times. The chain couples TRDV1 to TRDJ1; D is ambiguous. V was pared by 2 bases and J by 0 bases, with 19 bases between. The CDR3 spans 18 residues. Germline CDR1 and CDR2: TSWWSYY and QGS. The CDR3 is CALGESTARNLYTDKLIF. CDR3 in DNA: TGTGCTCTTGGGGAATCCACTGCCAGAAACTTATACACCGATAAACTCATCTTT.

Comment on this clone: No DNA is shown, since the ends of the CDR3 on it are uncertain; the CDR3 is the one TCRdb lists. The chain joins TRDV1 to TRDJ1; the table calls TRDD3, which could not be checked here. Germline V lookup: CDR1 TSWWSYY, CDR2 QGS. The CDR3 comprises 23 residues, both ends counted. CDR3 region: CALGRASRSLRVWDWGIGDKLIF.

Turning to this clone: A far larger clone is just one base off, so this is likely a read error. The J gene is TRDJ2, the V gene TRDV2, with TRDD3 matching over 9 bases. The CDR3 has 14 amino acids. The germline gives CDR1 GEAIGNYY, CDR2 EKD. V lost 3 bases and J lost 6; bases outside the gene matches: 4. CDR3 DNA sequence: TGTGCCTGTGACTGGGGGATAATTGCAGCACAACTCTTCTTT. It specifies CACDWGIIAAQLFF.

With respect to this clone: The same CDR3 is also encoded by other DNA sequences in this sample. The chain couples TRDV1 to TRDJ1; TRDD3 agrees at 8 bases. V lost 2 bases and J lost 7; bases outside the gene matches: 21. The V gene's germline CDR1 is TSWWSYY and CDR2 QGS. There are 19 residues in the CDR3. Written as DNA, the CDR3 is TGTGCTCTTGGGGAAGGGCCGGTGGTCCTCCGTACTGGGGGTTTTAAACTCATCTTT. As protein: CALGEGPVVLRTGGFKLIF.

The sample holds a few counts of this clone. The rearrangement joins TRDV1 to TRDJ1; 13 bases are a match to TRDD3. The germline V gene has CDR1 TSWWSYY and CDR2 QGS. The V segment lost 1 base and the J segment 1 base; nucleotides outside the gene matches: 9. The CDR3 is 19 amino acids. The CDR3 DNA reads TGTGCTCTTGGGGAACCCTTTACTGGGGGATACGTCGGCACCGATAAACTCATCTTT. Its protein product is CALGEPFTGGYVGTDKLIF.

This clone was picked up a small number of times. The chain uses TRDV1 and TRDJ1, with 8 bases that match TRDD3. Germline values: CDR1 TSWWSYY, CDR2 QGS. CDR3 size: 19 residues. V shed 1 base, J shed 0 bases, and the junction held 13 bases outside the gene matches. CDR3 sequence: CALGEQSRYWGLYTDKLIF. The CDR3 nucleotides are TGTGCTCTTGGGGAACAATCGCGTTACTGGGGGTTGTACACCGATAAACTCATCTTT.

Worth noting for this clone: Other DNA sequences of this sample code for an identical CDR3. The chain is built from TRDV1 and TRDJ1; 8 nucleotides line up with TRDD2. The V gene's germline CDR1 is TSWWSYY and CDR2 QGS. V dropped 2 bases and J dropped 0; count of bases not matched to a gene: 32. CDR3 length: 25 amino acids. Here the CDR3 DNA reads TGTGCTCTTGGGGAAGATTTCTTCCTACTGGGCCGTTGGGGGCCGAAGAAGCTATACACCGATAAACTCATCTTT. Translated: CALGEDFFLLGRWGPKKLYTDKLIF.

This clone was recorded a few times. Other DNA sequences of this sample code for an identical CDR3. This chain joins TRDV1 and TRDJ1; 10 bases map to TRDD3. Trimming removed 0 bases from V and 4 bases from J; junction bases left unmatched: 17. Looked up from germline, CDR1 is TSWWSYY and CDR2 is QGS. This CDR3 comprises 20 residues. CDR3 protein: CALGELIGLPRGIRGDKLIF. The CDR3 nucleotides are TGTGCTCTTGGGGAACTAATCGGCCTTCCGCGGGGGATACGCGGCGATAAACTCATCTTT.

A word on this clone: Relative to the germline gene, one junction end is altered; a read error may explain this. This sequence joins TRDV1 and TRDJ1; the D is unclear. The CDR3 covers 15 residues. Germline V gene sequence: CDR1 TSWWSYY, CDR2 QGS. The CDR3 region has the DNA TGTGCTCTTGTGGAAGTTATTAGTCGGAAAGATAAACTCATCTTT. Encoded protein: CALVEVISRKDKLIF.

This clone was seen a handful of times. The chain joins TRDV1 to TRDJ1; 9 nucleotides match TRDD2. Germline lookup yields CDR1 TSWWSYY and CDR2 QGS. This CDR3 is built from 20 residues. Trimming cost V 9 bases and J 0 bases; bases outside gene matches: 23. Here the CDR3 DNA reads TGTGCTCTAGGGACACCTTCCTACCCCTTCTGGGGGTTGTACACCGATAAACTCATCTTT. It codes for CALGTPSYPFWGLYTDKLIF.

Concerning this clone itself: One end of the junction is discordant with germline, which a read error may explain. The rearrangement joins TRDV1 to TRDJ1; D might be TRDD3 (5 bases). Germline-derived CDR1 and CDR2 are TSWWSYY and QGS. The CDR3 is 17 residues long. This CDR3 reads CALGYNRVRGSSDKHIF. As DNA, the CDR3 is TGTGCTCTTGGGTATAACCGTGTTAGGGGGTCCTCCGATAAACACATCTTT.

Only a few counts were recorded for this clone. The V gene is TRDV1, the J gene TRDJ1, with 8 bases identical to TRDD2. Germline lookup yields CDR1 TSWWSYY and CDR2 QGS. J was trimmed by 5 bases and V by 1 base; bases with no gene match: 15. The CDR3 sequence is 18 residues long. CDR3 nucleotide sequence: TGTGCTCTTGGGGAACCTCCCAATGTACCGGCCTTCCTAGATAAACTCATCTTT. Amino acid sequence: CALGEPPNVPAFLDKLIF.

This clone was found many times. The sample carries other DNA sequences with the same CDR3. The chain has TRDV1 and TRDJ1, with TRDD3 matching over 7 bases. The CDR3 extends over 20 amino acids. The germline CDR1 and CDR2 sequences are TSWWSYY and QGS. The V and J ends lost 1 base and 3 bases, in that order; junction bases with no gene match: 20. CDR3 nucleotide sequence: TGTGCTCTTGGGGAACCATTCCTCATGCGCGGGGATATGTCGGCCGATAAACTCATCTTT. Its translation is CALGEPFLMRGDMSADKLIF.